Each of the 6 T cell receptor beta chains below was sequenced from the same sample in a study of shared clonotypes between healthy human individuals. The data were produced by immunoSEQ multiplex PCR, yet TCRdb's version contains in-frame clones alone and is incomplete. The sample has some 700,000 clones, roughly 91% seen once; the top ten hold 34%. The specimen was memory CD8+ T cells from PBMCs. Subset described: CD45RO+ cells pooled with CCR7-negative TemRA cells. These receptors originate from a man younger than 30 in good health. Some clones in this sample may be carry-over from other donors' samples.

The chain employs TRBV9 and TRBJ2-2, with D hard to call. Trimming left V 5 bases short and J 2 bases short, with 4 bases between. Germline V lookup: CDR1 SGDLS, CDR2 YYNGEE. CDR3 length: 12 amino acids. The CDR3 nucleotides are TGTGCCAGCAGAAGAAACACCGGGGAGCTGTTTTTT. As protein: CASRRNTGELFF.

On this clone: No conserved phenylalanine or tryptophan is present at the end of the CDR3, so a read error is the likely explanation. The DNA is left out, because the CDR3 cannot be placed on it with certainty; the CDR3 is given as TCRdb lists it. This sequence joins TRBV25-1 and TRBJ1-4; the table's D call, TRBD1, has no DNA check behind it. With termini counted, the CDR3 has 13 amino acids. Per germline, CDR1 MGHDK and CDR2 SYGVNS. The CDR3 protein is CASNIDGQRQGFL.

Concerning this clone itself: One end of the junction does not line up with germline, which may come from a read error. This chain links TRBV27 with TRBJ2-1; 11 nucleotides line up with TRBD2. Germline loops: CDR1 MNHEY, CDR2 SMNVEV (reference sequence). The CDR3 sequence is 15 residues long. CDR3 in DNA: TGTGCCAGCAGTTTATGGGGGACTAGCGGCACAGGGGTGATCTTC. This encodes CASSLWGTSGTGVIF.

The chain carries TRBV15 and TRBJ2-7; TRBD2 aligns across 10 bases. The CDR3 contains 17 residues. V shed 5 bases and J 2 bases; nucleotides not matched to a gene: 12. CDR1 is LNHNV and CDR2 is YYDKDF in the germline V gene (reference sequence). In nucleotides, the CDR3 is TGTGCCACCAGCGAGAATACCGGACTAGCGGTACCCTACGAGCAGTACTTC. It yields the protein CATSENTGLAVPYEQYF.

The V call is TRBV19, the J call TRBJ2-1; D gene ambiguous. V lost 3 bases and J lost 3, with 6 bases in between. CDR1 and CDR2 from the germline V gene are LNHDA and SQIVND (reference sequence). CDR3 length: 13 amino acids. The DNA of the CDR3 is TGTGCCAGTAGTATCGACGTCTACAATGAGCAGTTCTTC. It encodes CASSIDVYNEQFF.

V and J are TRBV4-1 and TRBJ2-1; D ambiguous. The germline CDR1 and CDR2 sequences are MGHRA and YSYEKL. The CDR3 is made up of 15 amino acids. V shed 1 base and J shed 9 bases, with 16 bases lying between them. Here the CDR3 DNA reads TGCGCCAGCAGCCAAGTAGGCCCCAGGTCAAGTGAGCAGTTCTTC. Translated, it gives CASSQVGPRSSEQFF.